These 29 T cell receptor beta chains were sequenced from one sample in a study of T-cell memory formation after mild COVID-19. TCRdb recomputed calls from the 5' RACE reads with MiXCR, one row per CDR3 protein. The repertoire includes about 210,000 distinct CDR3 sequences, under 30% of them detected once, and over 10% sits in the top ten. Sequencing was performed on PBMCs or a T cell subset sorted from them (not recorded which). All receptors derive from an adult woman who had mild COVID-19 (a few samples of this study predate the infection). Cell type and time point are not known.

This clonotype was recorded only once. This CDR3 reads CASSFWVRGEETQYF. The CDR3, as DNA: TGTGCCAGCAGCTTCTGGGTCAGAGGGGAGGAGACCCAGTACTTC. The J gene is TRBJ2-5, the V gene TRBV7-9, with D perhaps being TRBD1 or TRBD2 (5 bases each). CDR3 length equals 15 residues. V lost 3 bases and J lost 5, with 16 bases in between. Germline CDR1 is SEHNR and CDR2 is FQNEAQ (reference sequence).

This clonotype was counted a single time. The chain recombines TRBV3-1 with TRBJ2-4, with D hard to call. Germline CDR1 is LGHDT and CDR2 is YNNKEL (reference sequence). The CDR3 runs to 17 residues. Trimming stripped 1 base from V and 0 bases from J, with 13 bases between. The CDR3 here is CASSQGEAMLAKNIQYF. As DNA, the CDR3 is TGTGCCAGCAGCCAAGGAGAAGCAATGCTAGCCAAAAACATTCAGTACTTC.

The chain is built from TRBV7-9 and TRBJ2-1, with 9 bases aligning to TRBD2. Germline V gene data show CDR1 as SEHNR and CDR2 as FQNEAQ (reference sequence). The V gene end was trimmed by 5 bases and the J gene end by 10 bases; junction bases not matched to a gene: 3. The length of the CDR3 is 12 residues. The CDR3: CASSPGLAEQFF. DNA of the CDR3: TGTGCCAGCAGCCCAGGACTAGCGGAGCAGTTCTTC.

V gene TRBV6-4 combines with J gene TRBJ2-1, with D tentatively TRBD2 (6 bases). The germline CDR1 and CDR2 sequences are MRHNA and SNTAGT. Trimming removed 6 bases from V and 0 bases from J, with 18 bases in between. The CDR3 has 17 residues. For the CDR3, the DNA is TGTGCCAGCAGCACCCCGGGAGAGGGAAGCTCCTACAATGAGCAGTTCTTC. Amino acid sequence: CASSTPGEGSSYNEQFF.

The CDR3 DNA is TGTGCCAGCAGCTTAGGGGTCGGGAATGAGCAGTTCTTC. Protein sequence: CASSLGVGNEQFF. V is TRBV7-6 and J is TRBJ2-1; D remains unclear. The germline V and J ends were trimmed by 1 base and 7 bases, with 8 bases remaining between them. CDR3 length: 13 residues. CDR1 is SGHVS and CDR2 is FNYEAQ in the germline V gene.

J is TRBJ1-2 and V is TRBV11-2; 7 bases align to TRBD1. V dropped 3 bases and J dropped 5; count of bases not matched to a gene: 6. From germline, CDR1 is SGHAT and CDR2 FQNNGV. This CDR3 region has 14 residues. The chain's CDR3 is CASSFRQGRYGYTF. In DNA, the CDR3 is TGTGCCAGCAGCTTCCGACAGGGCCGATATGGCTACACCTTC.

The chain recombines TRBV6-5 with TRBJ2-7; either TRBD1 or TRBD2 may supply D (5 bases each). The CDR3 is made up of 16 amino acids. Trimming removed 5 bases from V and 4 bases from J, with 21 bases in between. CDR1 is MNHEY, CDR2 SVGAGI, per germline. CDR3 in DNA: TGTGCCAGCAGTGGGGGTGACAGTAGATCGTGGTACGAGCAGTACTTC. Residues: CASSGGDSRSWYEQYF.

This clonotype occurred a few times. The V call is TRBV5-1, the J call TRBJ2-3; the D gene is possibly TRBD1 (6 bases). V was trimmed by 2 bases and J by 2 bases, leaving 12 bases between them. The CDR3 is 15 amino acids. Looked up from germline, CDR1 is SGHRS and CDR2 is YFSETQ. The CDR3 coding sequence is TGCGCCAGCAGCTTCGCGGACAGTCTCACAGATACGCAGTATTTT. It translates to CASSFADSLTDTQYF. Complete variable domain (other parts from reference TRBV5-1 and TRBJ2-3): KAGVTQTPRYLIKTRGQQVTLSCSPISGHRSVSWYQQTPGQGLQFLFEYFSETQRNKGNFPGRFSGRQFSNSRSEMNVSTLELGDSALYLCASSFADSLTDTQYFGPGTRLTVL.

The chain combines TRBV5-5 with TRBJ2-2; D possibly matches TRBD1 or TRBD2 (6 bases each). This CDR3 region has 15 residues. Germline CDR1 is SGHKS and CDR2 is YYEKEE (reference sequence). V lost 1 base to trimming and J lost 6 bases, with 13 bases between them. CDR3 amino acids: CASSLMGGAPGELFF. DNA of the CDR3: TGTGCCAGCAGCTTGATGGGGGGCGCCCCCGGGGAGCTGTTTTTT.

J is TRBJ2-1 and V is TRBV6-2 or TRBV6-3; 8 bases fit TRBD1. Germline CDR1 MNHEY, CDR2 SVGEGT. The CDR3 spans 15 residues. V trimming: 1 base; J trimming: 5 bases; junction bases outside the gene matches: 4. CDR3 loop: CASSYFTGGNNEQFF. CDR3 in DNA: TGTGCCAGCAGTTACTTTACAGGGGGAAACAATGAGCAGTTCTTC.

This clonotype showed up just a few times. CDR3 in amino acids: CASSPQVGSNTGELFF. The DNA of the CDR3 is TGTGCCAGCAGCCCTCAAGTCGGGTCGAACACCGGGGAGCTGTTTTTT. The chain combines TRBV5-6 with TRBJ2-2, with D uncertain. V was trimmed by 4 bases and J by 0 bases, leaving 13 bases between them. This CDR3 contains 16 residues. Germline values: CDR1 SGHDT, CDR2 YYEEEE. The full variable domain, completed using reference TRBV5-6 and TRBJ2-2, is DAGVTQSPTHLIKTRGQQVTLRCSPKSGHDTVSWYQQALGQGPQFIFQYYEEEERQRGNFPDRFSGHQFPNYSSELNVNALLLGDSALYLCASSPQVGSNTGELFFGEGSRLTVL.

The V gene is TRBV29-1, the J gene TRBJ2-5; 11 positions match TRBD2. The trim removed 1 base at V and 4 bases at J, leaving 11 bases unmatched. The CDR3 has 17 residues. Germline V lookup: CDR1 SQVTM, CDR2 ANQGSEA. CDR3 amino acids: CSVEGIAGTSGIETQYF. CDR3 coding DNA: TGCAGCGTTGAAGGGATTGCCGGGACTAGCGGCATAGAGACCCAGTACTTC.

This sequence joins TRBV12-3 or TRBV12-4 and TRBJ1-6; D is uncertain. V was shortened by 5 bases and J by 3 bases, with 8 bases between the two germline ends. This CDR3 has 14 amino acids. The CDR3 DNA reads TGTGCCAGCAGTCCCCAAGGCTATAATTCACCCCTCCACTTT. This translates into CASSPQGYNSPLHF.

This clonotype was seen only a few times. The chain uses TRBV29-1 and TRBJ2-2; TRBD2 matches at 9 bases. The CDR3 loop spans 15 amino acids. Germline V gene sequence: CDR1 SQVTM, CDR2 ANQGSEA. The V segment lost 4 bases and the J segment 3 bases; nucleotides outside the gene matches: 6. The CDR3 DNA reads as TGCAGCGTTGGACTAGCGGAATCATACACCGGGGAGCTGTTTTTT. Translated: CSVGLAESYTGELFF.

CDR3 region: CASSEGSGAPGELFF. The CDR3 nucleotides are TGTGCCAGCAGTGAAGGAAGCGGGGCCCCCGGGGAGCTGTTTTTT. J is TRBJ2-2 and V is TRBV6-1, with 7 bases aligning to TRBD2. V lost 1 base to trimming and J lost 6 bases; unmatched junction nucleotides: 5. CDR3 length: 15 amino acids. The V gene's germline CDR1 is MNHNS and CDR2 SASEGT.

The sample holds a few counts of this clonotype. The V call is TRBV20-1, the J call TRBJ2-1, with D uncertain. V was pared by 3 bases and J by 0 bases, with 9 bases between. In germline, CDR1 is DFQATT, CDR2 SNEGSKA (reference sequence). The CDR3 covers 14 residues. CDR3 residues: CSASTAHSYNEQFF. The CDR3 region has the DNA TGCAGTGCTAGCACAGCGCACTCCTACAATGAGCAGTTCTTC.

The V gene is TRBV7-2, the J gene TRBJ1-1; a possible D gene is TRBD1 (5 bases). The CDR3 loop spans 16 amino acids. The V end was cut by 2 bases, the J end by 1 base, with 14 bases between. From germline, CDR1 is SGHTA and CDR2 FQGNSA. The CDR3, as DNA: TGTGCCAGCAGCTTAACGGGATGGGGCGGGAACACTGAAGCTTTCTTT. This sequence encodes CASSLTGWGGNTEAFF.

This chain uses TRBV5-6 with TRBJ1-2; 7 nucleotides agree with TRBD1. Germline CDR1 SGHDT, CDR2 YYEEEE. Germline trimming cut 4 bases from V and 5 bases from J; bases unmatched to any gene: 5. The CDR3 is made up of 13 amino acids. The CDR3 here is CASSPGTEYGYTF. The DNA of the CDR3 is TGTGCCAGCAGCCCGGGGACAGAATATGGCTACACCTTC.

In this sample, this clonotype turned up a few times. The chain couples TRBV5-1 to TRBJ1-2; 7 positions agree with TRBD1. The CDR3 covers 13 residues. CDR1 and CDR2 from the germline V gene are SGHRS and YFSETQ. The ends lost 7 bases at V and 6 bases at J; junction bases unmatched: 9. The CDR3 spells CASRRPGQHGYTF. In DNA, the CDR3 is TGCGCCAGCCGACGACCGGGACAGCATGGCTACACCTTC. Based on the CDR3 plus reference TRBV5-1 and TRBJ1-2, the full variable domain is KAGVTQTPRYLIKTRGQQVTLSCSPISGHRSVSWYQQTPGQGLQFLFEYFSETQRNKGNFPGRFSGRQFSNSRSEMNVSTLELGDSALYLCASRRPGQHGYTFGSGTRLTVV.

The rearrangement joins TRBV5-1 to TRBJ1-2, with a possible D match to TRBD1 (6 bases). CDR3 length equals 15 residues. Germline assignment: CDR1 SGHRS and CDR2 YFSETQ. V was pared by 1 base and J by 4 bases, with 14 bases between. The CDR3 sequence is CASSLYGGESYGYTF. The CDR3 coding sequence is TGCGCCAGCAGCTTGTATGGGGGCGAGAGCTATGGCTACACCTTC.

This clonotype was seen many times. The chain uses TRBV7-6 and TRBJ2-2, with a weak D call TRBD2 (6 bases). This CDR3 is 14 amino acids long. Germline CDR1 reads SGHVS; CDR2 reads FNYEAQ. Trimming removed 2 bases from V and 4 bases from J, with 8 bases in between. CDR3 nucleotides: TGTGCCAGCAGCTTACGGGGAGGCACCGGGGAGCTGTTTTTT. Its protein product is CASSLRGGTGELFF. The variable domain in full, completed from reference TRBV7-6 and TRBJ2-2, reads GAGVSQSPRYKVTKRGQDVALRCDPISGHVSLYWYRQALGQGPEFLTYFNYEAQQDKSGLPNDRFSAERPEGSISTLTIQRTEQRDSAMYRCASSLRGGTGELFFGEGSRLTVL.

This chain joins TRBV7-9 and TRBJ2-3; 12 bases fit TRBD2. This CDR3 is built from 16 residues. The junction had 5 bases not matched to a gene; V was cut back by 3 bases and J by 4 bases. CDR1 is SEHNR, CDR2 FQNEAQ, per germline (reference sequence). For the CDR3, the DNA is TGTGCCAGCAGCTTCGGACTAGCGGGATTGGCAGATACGCAGTATTTT. Its protein is CASSFGLAGLADTQYF.

The chain is built from TRBV7-8 and TRBJ2-6; D gene uncertain. The CDR3 has 16 residues. Trimming stripped 1 base from V and 3 bases from J, with 10 bases between. Germline V gene lookup returns CDR1 SGHVS and CDR2 FQNEAQ. The CDR3 reads CASSLVSESGANVLTF. In DNA, the CDR3 is TGTGCCAGCAGCTTAGTCTCGGAAAGTGGGGCCAACGTCCTGACTTTC.

This clonotype was seen only a few times. The chain has TRBV12-3 or TRBV12-4 and TRBJ1-2; tentatively, D is TRBD1 (6 bases). This CDR3 contains 12 residues. Trimming left V 5 bases short and J 6 bases short, with 10 bases between. The DNA for the CDR3 is TGTGCCAGCAGTAGGACAGTAGATGGCTACACCTTC. As protein: CASSRTVDGYTF.

This rearrangement joins TRBV24-1 to TRBJ2-3; D call uncertain. Germline V lookup: CDR1 KGHDR, CDR2 SFDVKD. The CDR3 totals 14 residues. V lost 3 bases to trimming and J lost 2 bases, with 8 bases between them. CDR3 bases: TGTGCCACCAGTGATCCCGATCCCACAGATACGCAGTATTTT. Protein sequence: CATSDPDPTDTQYF.

This clonotype was counted only a few times. This chain links TRBV12-3 or TRBV12-4 with TRBJ1-1, with 8 bases lining up with TRBD1. This CDR3 region has 16 residues. J lost 1 base, V lost 6 bases, and 10 bases had no gene match. CDR3 sequence reads: CASSPWIGQGNTEAFF. Written as DNA, the CDR3 is TGTGCCAGCAGCCCGTGGATCGGACAGGGGAACACTGAAGCTTTCTTT.

The V gene is TRBV29-1, the J gene TRBJ1-1, with D uncertain. The CDR3 length is 15 residues. The ends were cut back, 4 bases at V and 6 bases at J, with 21 bases in the middle. The germline CDR1 and CDR2 sequences are SQVTM and ANQGSEA. The CDR3: CSVVEMRGLSAEAFF. DNA of the CDR3: TGCAGCGTTGTTGAAATGCGAGGGCTTAGCGCTGAAGCTTTCTTT.

As regards this clonotype: At one boundary the junction diverges from the germline segment, which might be a read error. The V and J genes are TRBV5-1 and TRBJ2-7; the D is unclear. The CDR3 runs to 16 residues. Germline CDR1 and CDR2: SGHRS and YFSETQ. The chain's CDR3 is CDSSLDGSRTAYEQYF. CDR3 nucleotides: TGCGACAGCAGCTTGGATGGATCCAGGACCGCCTACGAGCAGTACTTC.

This clonotype was counted a few times. The chain employs TRBV7-8 and TRBJ1-5; D unclear. This CDR3 contains 14 residues. CDR1 is SGHVS, CDR2 FQNEAQ, per germline. V lost 3 bases and J 5 bases, leaving 11 bases between the germline ends. CDR3: CASSFRAGDQPQHF. DNA of the CDR3: TGTGCCAGCAGCTTCCGCGCCGGCGATCAGCCCCAGCATTTT.